The clone carrying this T cell receptor beta chain was observed a few times. Its target is not known. The data belong to a study of identical twins. Each CDR3 protein gets one entry after TCRdb re-called the 5' RACE reads with MiXCR. The sample yields 470,000 or so distinct CDR3 sequences, approximately 25% seen once. Germline V gene sequence: CDR1 SEHNR, CDR2 FQNEAQ (reference sequence). The length of the CDR3 is 13 residues. Trimming pared 5 bases from V and 5 bases from J, leaving 13 bases between. Study-wide points: Interpretation of the results relied on cross-sectional statistical analysis and not on following the same donors. Alpha sequences out of frame and shared by twins had excess low generation probability.

These records were also assigned to another study, of T cells expressing NK-cell markers. This second study notes: In several experiments, sorting was confined to alpha-beta TCR T cells through use of an anti-gamma-delta TCR antibody. HCMV specificity of expanded NKG2C+ T cell clones remained unclear.

The chain couples TRBV7-9 to TRBJ2-7; D unresolved. Sequencing used CD4+ T cells sorted from blood. The source is a woman between 18 and 30 years old in good health. In nucleotides, the CDR3 is TGTGCCAGCAGCCCGTCAGGCATCCACGAGCAGTACTTC. Protein sequence: CASSPSGIHEQYF. The full variable domain, with the rest looked up from reference TRBV7-9 and TRBJ2-7, is DTGVSQNPRHKITKRGQNVTFRCDPISEHNRLYWYRQTLGQGPEFLTYFQNEAQLEKSRLLSDRFSAERPKGSFSTLEIQRTEQGDSAMYLCASSPSGIHEQYFGPGTRLTVT.